This T cell receptor beta chain was sequenced during a study of Ad26.COV2.S vaccination and SARS-CoV-2 variants. Study details: Within the COV1001 Ad26.COV2.S trial arm, the donor was enrolled. Dosing was one shot or two shots 56 days apart. Points from the study as a whole: Whether participants received vaccine or placebo, their non-spike TCR breadth was similar.

As regards this clone: Its antigen remains unidentified.

CDR3 length equals 16 residues. Germline assignment: CDR1 SGHRS and CDR2 YFSETQ. The trim removed 1 base at V and 2 bases at J, leaving 5 bases unmatched. As for treatment: 19 received Ad26.COV2.S at low or high dose, single or two shots; about 5 received placebo; per-sample allocation not given. The study sampled participants on day 63 after the first vaccine or placebo injection. Vaccination employed an Ad26 vector expressing the Wuhan-strain SARS-CoV-2 spike. The assay was immunoSEQ multiplex PCR, and TCRdb's table has in-frame clones only and misses some. Of around 310,000 clones listed, roughly 90% are singletons.

The sequences come from peripheral blood, collected in a trial of Ad26.COV2.S vaccine versus placebo. This rearrangement joins TRBV5-1 to TRBJ1-3, with 8 bases fitting TRBD1. The sequence derives from a person between 18 and 65 years old who received the Ad26.COV2.S COVID-19 vaccine or a placebo. CDR3 nucleotides: TGCGCCAGCAGCTTGTGGCAGGGGGCTACTGGAAACACCATATATTTT. Translation: CASSLWQGATGNTIYF.